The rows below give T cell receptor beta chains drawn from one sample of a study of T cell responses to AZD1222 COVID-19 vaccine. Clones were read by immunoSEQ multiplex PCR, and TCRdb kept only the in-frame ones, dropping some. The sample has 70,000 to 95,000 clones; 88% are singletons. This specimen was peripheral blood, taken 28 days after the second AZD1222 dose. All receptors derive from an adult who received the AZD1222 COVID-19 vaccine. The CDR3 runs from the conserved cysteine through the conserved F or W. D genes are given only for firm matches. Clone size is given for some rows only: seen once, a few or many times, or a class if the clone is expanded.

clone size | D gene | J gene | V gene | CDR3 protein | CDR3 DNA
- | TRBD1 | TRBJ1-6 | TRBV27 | CASSSSRQGVNSPLHF | TGTGCCAGCAGTTCCTCCCGACAGGGGGTGAATTCACCCCTCCACTTT
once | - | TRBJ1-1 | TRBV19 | CASSISGDTEAFF | TGTGCCAGTAGTATCTCGGGGGACACTGAAGCTTTCTTT
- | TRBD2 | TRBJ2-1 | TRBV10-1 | CASSESGTSEFDEQFF | TGCGCCAGCAGTGAGTCAGGGACTAGCGAATTCGATGAGCAGTTCTTC
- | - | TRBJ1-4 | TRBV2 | CASTASPTNEKLFF | TGTGCCAGCACAGCTAGCCCAACTAATGAAAAACTGTTTTTT
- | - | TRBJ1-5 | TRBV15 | CATSNRPPSNQPQHF | TGTGCCACCAGCAATCGTCCCCCGAGCAATCAGCCCCAGCATTTT
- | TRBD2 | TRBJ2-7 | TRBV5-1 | CASSPTSGRTQPYEQYF | TGCGCCAGCAGCCCCACTAGCGGGAGGACCCAACCCTACGAGCAGTACTTC
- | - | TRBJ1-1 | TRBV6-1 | CASSERDPLNTEAFF | TGTGCCAGCAGTGAACGGGACCCTTTGAACACTGAAGCTTTCTTT
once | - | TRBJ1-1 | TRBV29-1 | CSVEDLTPGEAFF | TGCAGCGTTGAAGATCTAACACCGGGCGAAGCTTTCTTT
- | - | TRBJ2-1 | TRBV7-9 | CASSFHNDEQFF | TGTGCCAGCAGCTTCCATAATGATGAGCAGTTCTTC
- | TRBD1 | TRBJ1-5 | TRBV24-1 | CATRGQPNQPQHF | TGTGCCACCAGGGGACAGCCGAATCAGCCCCAGCATTTT
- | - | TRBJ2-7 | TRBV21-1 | CASSLGGSGSYEQYF | TGTGCCAGCAGCCTGGGCGGGAGTGGGTCCTACGAGCAGTACTTC
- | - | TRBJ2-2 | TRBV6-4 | CASSDSGGAGELFF | TGTGCCAGCAGTGACTCGGGGGGAGCCGGGGAGCTGTTTTTT
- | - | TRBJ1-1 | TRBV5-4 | CASSLVRVENTEAFF | TGTGCCAGCAGCTTGGTTAGGGTTGAGAACACTGAAGCTTTCTTT
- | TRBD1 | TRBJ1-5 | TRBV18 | CASSQETGYRGQPQHF | TGTGCCAGCTCACAGGAGACAGGGTACAGGGGGCAGCCCCAGCATTTT
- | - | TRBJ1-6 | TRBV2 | CAKRQDNSPLHF | TGTGCCAAGCGACAGGATAATTCACCCCTCCACTTT
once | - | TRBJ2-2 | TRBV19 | CASSIRGTGELFF | TGTGCCAGTAGTATCCGGGGTACCGGGGAGCTGTTTTTT
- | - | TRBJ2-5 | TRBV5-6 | CASSWAGTQYF | TGTGCCAGCAGCTGGGCGGGGACCCAGTACTTC
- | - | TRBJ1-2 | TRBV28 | CASSTQGIVGYTF | TGTGCCAGCAGCACTCAGGGAATCGTTGGCTACACCTTC
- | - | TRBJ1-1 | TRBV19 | CASSIDRGRVNTEAFF | TGTGCCAGTAGTATAGATCGGGGCCGGGTGAACACTGAAGCTTTCTTT
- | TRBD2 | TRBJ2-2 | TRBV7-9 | CASSLVQRGGTGELFF | TGTGCCAGCAGCTTAGTCCAGCGGGGCGGGACCGGGGAGCTGTTTTTT
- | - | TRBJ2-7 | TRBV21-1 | CASSKLTEITYEQYF | TGTGCCAGCAGCAAACTGACGGAAATTACCTACGAGCAGTACTTC
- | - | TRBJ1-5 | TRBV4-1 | CASSQGIYNQPQHF | TGCGCCAGCAGCCAGGGAATTTACAATCAGCCCCAGCATTTT
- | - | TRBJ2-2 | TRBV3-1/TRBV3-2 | CASSQGEGGELFF | TGTGCCAGCAGCCAAGGGGAAGGCGGGGAGCTGTTTTTT
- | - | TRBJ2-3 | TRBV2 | CASSESSSTDTQYF | TGTGCCAGCAGTGAGAGTAGCAGCACAGATACGCAGTATTTT
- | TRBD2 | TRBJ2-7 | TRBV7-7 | CASSLEAGGRAYEQYF | TGTGCTAGCAGCTTAGAAGCGGGCGGGAGGGCCTACGAGCAGTACTTC
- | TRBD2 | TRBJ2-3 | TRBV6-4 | CASSEGGLAGADTQYF | TGTGCCAGCAGTGAAGGCGGCCTAGCGGGAGCTGATACGCAGTATTTT
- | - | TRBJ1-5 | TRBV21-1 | CASSKVGTGDRNQPQHF | TGTGCCAGCAGCAAAGTGGGGACAGGGGATCGCAATCAGCCCCAGCATTTT
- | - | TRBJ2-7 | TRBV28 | CASSLISLGITYEQYF | TGTGCCAGCAGTTTAATTTCGCTGGGGATCACCTACGAGCAGTACTTC
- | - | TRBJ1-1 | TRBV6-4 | CASSDSDSTEAFF | TGTGCCAGCAGTGACTCGGACAGCACTGAAGCTTTCTTT
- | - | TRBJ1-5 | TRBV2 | CASSEGQGTNQPQHF | TGTGCCAGCAGTGAAGGTCAGGGTACGAATCAGCCCCAGCATTTT